These 10 T cell receptor beta chains originate from one sample sequenced in a study of human T cells and chemical hapten exposure. As to time point: pre-sensitization, week 0. The treatment denotes: therapeutic diphenylcyclopropenone sensitization with weekly scalp DPC. TCRdb independently ran MiXCR on the RACE reads; one entry per CDR3 protein. The sample carries 45,000 to 60,000 distinct CDR3 sequences, about 9% recorded once. Material: whole blood, obtained in connection with sensitization to the hapten diphenylcyclopropenone (DPC). Receptors originate from a woman aged 40 to 50 with alopecia areata. Some clones in this sample may be carry-over from other donors' samples.

About this clonotype: Possible read error: a much larger clone is one base away. The J gene is TRBJ1-4, the V gene TRBV12-3 or TRBV12-4, with D tentatively TRBD1 (5 bases). V gave up 8 bases and J gave up 14 bases, with 15 bases separating them. The CDR3 runs to 11 residues. CDR3 sequence (DNA): TGTGCCAGCGGGGGGGTCCGCAATCTGTTTTTT. Translated: CASGGVRNLFF.

This clonotype was seen only a few times. This chain joins TRBV12-5 and TRBJ2-1; D perhaps matches TRBD2 (5 bases). This CDR3 has 12 residues. V was cut by 5 bases and J by 8 bases, with 10 bases left in between. CDR1 is LGHNT, CDR2 FRNRAP, per germline. In DNA form, the CDR3 reads TGTGCTAGTGGTGGAGGCAGCGATGAGCAGTTCTTC. Its translation is CASGGGSDEQFF.

This clonotype was observed at least ten times. The rearrangement uses TRBV2 and TRBJ2-7, with D perhaps TRBD1 (5 bases). The CDR3 totals 17 residues. With 2 bases removed from V and 0 bases from J, the gap between germline ends came to 17 bases. CDR1 and CDR2 (germline): SNHLY, FYNNEI. Written as DNA, the CDR3 is TGTGCCAGCAGTGAAAGCACGTTCAGGGCGCTCTCCTACGAGCAGTACTTC. This sequence encodes CASSESTFRALSYEQYF.

At least ten counts were recorded for this clonotype. This chain uses TRBV13 with TRBJ2-1, with a possible D match to TRBD1 (5 bases). This CDR3 has 15 residues. Looked up from germline, CDR1 is PRHDT and CDR2 is FYEKMQ (reference sequence). V lost 3 bases to trimming and J lost 5 bases, with 14 bases between them. The CDR3 sequence is CASSFQGPQDNEQFF. In DNA, the CDR3 is TGTGCCAGCAGCTTCCAGGGCCCCCAGGACAATGAGCAGTTCTTC.

This clonotype is medium-sized in the sample. The rearrangement links TRBV7-9 to TRBJ2-7; D unclear. V was clipped by 7 bases and J by 4 bases, with 11 bases between them. The CDR3 is 12 amino acids. Germline V gene lookup returns CDR1 SEHNR and CDR2 FQNEAQ (reference sequence). CDR3 nucleotide sequence: TGTGCCAGCACCCACACCCCGTACGAGCAGTACTTC. It encodes CASTHTPYEQYF.

This clonotype has at least ten counts. The chain links TRBV28 to TRBJ2-1; TRBD2 matches 9 bases. Unmatched junction bases numbered 11, after V lost 4 bases and J lost 7 bases. This CDR3 has 16 amino acids. Germline V gives CDR1 MDHEN, CDR2 SYDVKM. CDR3 in amino acids: CASSSLGLASKNEQFF. The CDR3 bases are TGTGCCAGCAGTTCCTTGGGACTAGCCTCGAAGAATGAGCAGTTCTTC.

To note about this clonotype: One end of the junction varies from germline; a read error may be responsible. The rearrangement uses TRBV4-3 and TRBJ2-2; a possible D gene is TRBD1 (6 bases). The germline gives CDR1 LGHNA, CDR2 YSLEER. This CDR3 is 15 amino acids long. This chain's CDR3 is CASNQDRRGAGELFF. The CDR3 DNA follows: TGCGCCAGCAACCAAGATCGCAGGGGAGCCGGGGAGCTGTTTTTT.

This clonotype occurred many times. The chain recombines TRBV2 with TRBJ1-2; D is possibly TRBD1 (5 bases). The germline CDR1 and CDR2 sequences are SNHLY and FYNNEI. CDR3 size: 15 residues. Trimming left V 1 base short and J 2 bases short, with 11 bases between. CDR3 sequence (DNA): TGTGCCAGCAGTGAAGGCAGGGTGGAGAACTATGGCTACACCTTC. The encoded protein is CASSEGRVENYGYTF.

This clonotype occurred a few times. In nucleotides, the CDR3 is TGCAGCGCTAACGAGAATACCCTTGAAGCTTTCTTT. It yields the protein CSANENTLEAFF. The J gene is TRBJ1-1, the V gene TRBV29-1; the D is unclear. This CDR3 spans 12 amino acids. V lost 7 bases, J lost 7 bases, and 16 bases lay in between. Germline CDR1 reads SQVTM; CDR2 reads ANQGSEA. The full variable domain, its missing parts supplied by reference TRBV29-1 and TRBJ1-1, is SAVISQKPSRDICQRGTSLTIQCQVDSQVTMMFWYRQQPGQSLTLIATANQGSEATYESGFVIDKFPISRPNLTFSTLTVSNMSPEDSSIYLCSANENTLEAFFGQGTRLTVV.

This chain joins TRBV9 and TRBJ1-2; D gene uncertain. Trimming removed 2 bases at V and 4 bases at J, with 9 bases between. This CDR3 spans 13 amino acids. CDR1 and CDR2 from the germline V gene are SGDLS and YYNGEE. CDR3 residues: CASSVGDGYGYTF. The CDR3, as DNA: TGTGCCAGCAGCGTCGGGGATGGCTATGGCTACACCTTC.